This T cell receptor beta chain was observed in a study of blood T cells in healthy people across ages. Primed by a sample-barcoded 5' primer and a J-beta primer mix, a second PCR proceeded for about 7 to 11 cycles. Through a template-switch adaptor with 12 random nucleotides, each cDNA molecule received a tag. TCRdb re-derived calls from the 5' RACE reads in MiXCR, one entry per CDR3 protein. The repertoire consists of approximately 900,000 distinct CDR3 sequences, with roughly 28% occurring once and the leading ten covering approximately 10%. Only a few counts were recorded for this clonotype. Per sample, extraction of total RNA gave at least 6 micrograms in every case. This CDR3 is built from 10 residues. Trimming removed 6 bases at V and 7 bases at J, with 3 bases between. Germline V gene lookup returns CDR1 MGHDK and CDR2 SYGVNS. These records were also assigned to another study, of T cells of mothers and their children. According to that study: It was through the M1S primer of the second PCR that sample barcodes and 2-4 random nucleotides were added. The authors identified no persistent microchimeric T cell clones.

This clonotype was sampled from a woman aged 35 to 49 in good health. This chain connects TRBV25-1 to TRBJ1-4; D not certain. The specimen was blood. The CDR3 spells CASRAEKLFF. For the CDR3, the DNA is TGTGCCAGCAGAGCTGAAAAACTGTTTTTT.